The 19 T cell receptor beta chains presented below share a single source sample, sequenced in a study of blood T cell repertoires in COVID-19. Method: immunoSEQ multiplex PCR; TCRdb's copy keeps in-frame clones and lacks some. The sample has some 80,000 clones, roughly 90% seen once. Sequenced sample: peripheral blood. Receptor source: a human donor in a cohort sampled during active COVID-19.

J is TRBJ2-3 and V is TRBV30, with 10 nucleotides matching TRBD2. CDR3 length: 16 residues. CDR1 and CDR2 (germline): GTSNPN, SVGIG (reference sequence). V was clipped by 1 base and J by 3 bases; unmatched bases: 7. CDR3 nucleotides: TGTGCCTGGAGTGACCCCGGGACTAGCGCTACAGATACGCAGTATTTT. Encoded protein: CAWSDPGTSATDTQYF.

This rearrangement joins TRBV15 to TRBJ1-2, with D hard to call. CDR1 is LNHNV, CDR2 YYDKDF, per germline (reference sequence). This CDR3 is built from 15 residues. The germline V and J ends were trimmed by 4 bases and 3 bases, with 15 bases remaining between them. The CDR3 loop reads CATSTGIGRDYGYTF. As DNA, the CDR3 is TGTGCCACCAGCACCGGGATTGGGCGTGACTATGGCTACACCTTC.

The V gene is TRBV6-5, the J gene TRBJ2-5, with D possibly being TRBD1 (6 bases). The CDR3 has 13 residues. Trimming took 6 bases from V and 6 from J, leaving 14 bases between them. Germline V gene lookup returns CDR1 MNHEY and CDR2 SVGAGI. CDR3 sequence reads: CASRRTGLQTQYF. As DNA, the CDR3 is TGTGCCAGCAGGAGAACAGGGTTACAGACCCAGTACTTC.

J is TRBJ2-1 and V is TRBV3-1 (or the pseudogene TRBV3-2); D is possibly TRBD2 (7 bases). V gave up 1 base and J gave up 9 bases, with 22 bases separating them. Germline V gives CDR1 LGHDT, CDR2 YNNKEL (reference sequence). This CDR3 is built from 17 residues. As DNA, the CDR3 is TGTGCCAGCAGCCAAGGGTGGGCGGGGGCTACAGGCGGTGAGCAGTTCTTC. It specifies CASSQGWAGATGGEQFF.

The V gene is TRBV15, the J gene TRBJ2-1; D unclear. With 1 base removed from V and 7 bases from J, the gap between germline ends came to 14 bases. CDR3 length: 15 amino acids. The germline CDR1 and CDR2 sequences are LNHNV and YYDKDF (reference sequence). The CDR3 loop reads CATSRVRQPSNEQFF. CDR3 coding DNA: TGTGCCACCAGCAGAGTCCGACAACCGAGTAATGAGCAGTTCTTC.

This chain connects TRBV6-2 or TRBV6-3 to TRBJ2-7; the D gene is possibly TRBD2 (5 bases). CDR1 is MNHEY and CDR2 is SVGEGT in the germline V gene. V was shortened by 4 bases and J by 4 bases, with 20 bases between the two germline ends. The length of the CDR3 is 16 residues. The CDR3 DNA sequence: TGTGCCAGCAGTTTCCGATTTGGTTCGGGGTCGTACGAGCAGTACTTC. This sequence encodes CASSFRFGSGSYEQYF.

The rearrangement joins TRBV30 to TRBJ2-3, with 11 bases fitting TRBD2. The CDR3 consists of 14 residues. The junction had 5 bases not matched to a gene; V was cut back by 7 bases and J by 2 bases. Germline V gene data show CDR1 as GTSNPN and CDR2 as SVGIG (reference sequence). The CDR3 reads CAFRTSGFTDTQYF. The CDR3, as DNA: TGTGCCTTCAGGACTAGCGGGTTCACAGATACGCAGTATTTT.

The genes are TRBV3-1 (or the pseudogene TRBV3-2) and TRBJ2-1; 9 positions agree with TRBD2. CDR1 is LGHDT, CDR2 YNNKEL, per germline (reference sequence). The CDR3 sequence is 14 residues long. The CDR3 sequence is CASRAGGSYNEQFF. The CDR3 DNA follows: TGTGCGAGTCGAGCGGGGGGCTCCTACAATGAGCAGTTCTTC.

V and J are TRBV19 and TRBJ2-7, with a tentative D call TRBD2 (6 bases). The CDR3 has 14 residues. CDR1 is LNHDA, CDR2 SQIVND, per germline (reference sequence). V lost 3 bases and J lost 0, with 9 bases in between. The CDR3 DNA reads TGTGCCAGTAGTATCGGGACTTTCTCCTACGAGCAGTACTTC. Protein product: CASSIGTFSYEQYF.

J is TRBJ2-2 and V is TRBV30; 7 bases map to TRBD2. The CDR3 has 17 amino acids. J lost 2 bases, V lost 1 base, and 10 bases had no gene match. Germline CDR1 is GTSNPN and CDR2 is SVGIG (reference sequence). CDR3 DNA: TGTGCCTGGAGTGGTCGGGGCGGGAGTGGTAACACCGGGGAGCTGTTTTTT. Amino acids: CAWSGRGGSGNTGELFF.

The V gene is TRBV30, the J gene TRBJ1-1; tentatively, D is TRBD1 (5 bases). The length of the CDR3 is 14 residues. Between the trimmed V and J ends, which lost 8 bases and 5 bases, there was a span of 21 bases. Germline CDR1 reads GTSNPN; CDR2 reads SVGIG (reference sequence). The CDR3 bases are TGTGCCACCGAAGTTTGGGGCAGGCGGACTGAAGCTTTCTTT. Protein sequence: CATEVWGRRTEAFF.

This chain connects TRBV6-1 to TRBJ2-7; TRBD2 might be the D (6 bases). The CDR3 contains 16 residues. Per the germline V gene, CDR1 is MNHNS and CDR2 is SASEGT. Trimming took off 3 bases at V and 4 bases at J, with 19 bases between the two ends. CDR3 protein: CASSDAYAPGTYEQYF. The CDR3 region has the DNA TGTGCCAGCAGTGACGCATATGCCCCTGGGACTTACGAGCAGTACTTC.

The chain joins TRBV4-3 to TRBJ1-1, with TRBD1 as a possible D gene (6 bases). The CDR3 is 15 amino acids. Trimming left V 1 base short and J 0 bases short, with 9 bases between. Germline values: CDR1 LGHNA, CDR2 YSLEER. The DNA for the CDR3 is TGCGCCAGCAGCCAAGGTCCAGGGGTGAACACTGAAGCTTTCTTT. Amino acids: CASSQGPGVNTEAFF.

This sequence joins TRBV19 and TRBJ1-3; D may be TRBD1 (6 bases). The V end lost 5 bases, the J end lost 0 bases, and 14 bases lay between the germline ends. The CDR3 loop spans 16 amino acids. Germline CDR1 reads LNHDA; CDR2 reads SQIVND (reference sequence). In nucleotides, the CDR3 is TGTGCCAGTAGTGGACCGGGACAACTCTCTGGAAACACCATATATTTT. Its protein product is CASSGPGQLSGNTIYF. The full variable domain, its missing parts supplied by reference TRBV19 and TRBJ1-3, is DGGITQSPKYLFRKEGQNVTLSCEQNLNHDAMYWYRQDPGQGLRLIYYSQIVNDFQKGDIAEGYSVSREKKESFPLTVTSAQKNPTAFYLCASSGPGQLSGNTIYFGEGSWLTVV.

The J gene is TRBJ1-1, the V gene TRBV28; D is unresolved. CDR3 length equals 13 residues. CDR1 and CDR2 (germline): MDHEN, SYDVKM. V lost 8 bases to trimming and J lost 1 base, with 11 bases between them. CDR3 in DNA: TGTGCCAGCGGTCCCACAGCGAACACTGAAGCTTTCTTT. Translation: CASGPTANTEAFF.

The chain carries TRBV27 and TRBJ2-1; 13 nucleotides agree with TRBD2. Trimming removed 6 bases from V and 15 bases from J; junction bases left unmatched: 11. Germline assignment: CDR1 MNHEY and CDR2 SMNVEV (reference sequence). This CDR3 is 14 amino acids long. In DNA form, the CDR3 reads TGTGCCAGCAGCCGAGGACTAGCGGGAGTAAGTTGGTTCTTC. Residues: CASSRGLAGVSWFF.

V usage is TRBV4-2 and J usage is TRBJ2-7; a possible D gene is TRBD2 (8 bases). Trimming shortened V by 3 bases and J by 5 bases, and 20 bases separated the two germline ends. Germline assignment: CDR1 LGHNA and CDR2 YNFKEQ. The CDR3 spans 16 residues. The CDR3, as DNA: TGTGCCAGCAGCCATCCCATAGCGGGACAGACGCACGAGCAGTACTTC. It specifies CASSHPIAGQTHEQYF.

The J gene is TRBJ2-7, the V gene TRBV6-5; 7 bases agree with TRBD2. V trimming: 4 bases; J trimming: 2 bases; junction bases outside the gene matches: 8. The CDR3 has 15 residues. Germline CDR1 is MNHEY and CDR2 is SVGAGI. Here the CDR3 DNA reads TGTGCCAGCAGTTCGTTTTCGGGAGGAACCTACGAGCAGTACTTC. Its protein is CASSSFSGGTYEQYF.

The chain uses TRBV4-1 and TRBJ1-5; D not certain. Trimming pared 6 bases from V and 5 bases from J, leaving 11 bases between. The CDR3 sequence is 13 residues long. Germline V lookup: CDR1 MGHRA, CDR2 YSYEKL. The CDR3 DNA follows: TGCGCCAGCAGACAGACCCTCGATCAGCCCCAGCATTTT. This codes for CASRQTLDQPQHF.